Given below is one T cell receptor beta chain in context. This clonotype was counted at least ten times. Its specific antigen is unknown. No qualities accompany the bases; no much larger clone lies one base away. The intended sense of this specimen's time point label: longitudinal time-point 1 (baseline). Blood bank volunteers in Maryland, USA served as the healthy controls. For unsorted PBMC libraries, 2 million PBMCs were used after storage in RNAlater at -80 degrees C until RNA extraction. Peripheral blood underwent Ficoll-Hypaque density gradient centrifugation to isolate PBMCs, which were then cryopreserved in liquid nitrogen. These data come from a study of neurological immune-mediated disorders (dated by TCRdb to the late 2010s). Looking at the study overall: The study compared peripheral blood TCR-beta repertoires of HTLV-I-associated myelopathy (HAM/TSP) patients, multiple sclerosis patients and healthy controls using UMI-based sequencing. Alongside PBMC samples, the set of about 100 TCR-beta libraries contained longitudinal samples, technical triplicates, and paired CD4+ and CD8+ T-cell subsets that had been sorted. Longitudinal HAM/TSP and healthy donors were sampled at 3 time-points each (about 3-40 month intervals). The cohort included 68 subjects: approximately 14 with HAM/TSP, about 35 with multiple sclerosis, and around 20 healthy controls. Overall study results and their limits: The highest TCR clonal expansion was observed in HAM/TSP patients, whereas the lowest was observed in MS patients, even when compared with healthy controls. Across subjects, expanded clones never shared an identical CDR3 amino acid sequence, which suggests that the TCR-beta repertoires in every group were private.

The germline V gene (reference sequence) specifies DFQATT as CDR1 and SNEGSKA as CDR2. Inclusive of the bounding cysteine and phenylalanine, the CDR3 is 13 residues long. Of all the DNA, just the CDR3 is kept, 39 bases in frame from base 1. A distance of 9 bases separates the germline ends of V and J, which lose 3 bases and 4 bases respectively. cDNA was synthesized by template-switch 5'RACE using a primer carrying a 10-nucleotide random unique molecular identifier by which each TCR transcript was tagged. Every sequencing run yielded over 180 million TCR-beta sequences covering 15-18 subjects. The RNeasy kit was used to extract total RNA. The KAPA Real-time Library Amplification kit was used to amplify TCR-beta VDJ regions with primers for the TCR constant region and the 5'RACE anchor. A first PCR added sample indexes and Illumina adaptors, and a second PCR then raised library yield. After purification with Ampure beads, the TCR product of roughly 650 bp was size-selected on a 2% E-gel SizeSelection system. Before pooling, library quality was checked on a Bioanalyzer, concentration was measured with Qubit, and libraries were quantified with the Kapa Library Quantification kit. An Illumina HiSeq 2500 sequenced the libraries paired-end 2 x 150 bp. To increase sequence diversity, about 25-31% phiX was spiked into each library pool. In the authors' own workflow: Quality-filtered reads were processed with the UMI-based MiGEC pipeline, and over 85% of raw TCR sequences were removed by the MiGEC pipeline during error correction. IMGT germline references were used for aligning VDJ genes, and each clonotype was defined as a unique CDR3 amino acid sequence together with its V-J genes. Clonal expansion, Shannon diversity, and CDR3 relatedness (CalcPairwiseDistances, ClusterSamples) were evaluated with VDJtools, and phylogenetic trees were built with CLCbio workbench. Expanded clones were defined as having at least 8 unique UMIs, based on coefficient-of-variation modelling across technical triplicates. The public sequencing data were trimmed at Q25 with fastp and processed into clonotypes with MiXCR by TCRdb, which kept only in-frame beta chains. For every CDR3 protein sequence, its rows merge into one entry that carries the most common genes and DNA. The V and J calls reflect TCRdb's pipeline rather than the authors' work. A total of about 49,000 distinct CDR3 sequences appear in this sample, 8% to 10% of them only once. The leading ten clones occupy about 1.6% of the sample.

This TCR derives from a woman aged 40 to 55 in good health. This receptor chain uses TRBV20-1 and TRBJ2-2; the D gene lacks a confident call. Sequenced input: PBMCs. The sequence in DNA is TGCAGTGCTAGTCTTGGTGTCACCGGGGAGCTGTTTTTT. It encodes CSASLGVTGELFF.